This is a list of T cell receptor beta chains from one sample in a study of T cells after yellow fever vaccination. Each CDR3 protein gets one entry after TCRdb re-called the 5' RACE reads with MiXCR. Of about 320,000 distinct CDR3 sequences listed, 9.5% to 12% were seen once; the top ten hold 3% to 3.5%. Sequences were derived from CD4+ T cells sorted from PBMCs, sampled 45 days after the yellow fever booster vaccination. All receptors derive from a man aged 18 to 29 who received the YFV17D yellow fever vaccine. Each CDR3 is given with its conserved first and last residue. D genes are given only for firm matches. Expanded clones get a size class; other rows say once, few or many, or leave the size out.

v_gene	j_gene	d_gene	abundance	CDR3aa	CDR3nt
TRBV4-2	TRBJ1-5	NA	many	CASSQVDQGGYQPQHF	TGTGCCAGCAGCCAAGTCGACCAAGGAGGGTATCAGCCCCAGCATTTT
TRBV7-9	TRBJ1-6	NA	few	CATVYRYNSPLHF	TGTGCCACCGTCTACCGCTATAATTCACCCCTCCACTTT
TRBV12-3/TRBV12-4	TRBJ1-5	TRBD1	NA	CASAQGGRQPQHF	TGTGCCAGCGCCCAGGGGGGTCGGCAGCCCCAGCATTTT
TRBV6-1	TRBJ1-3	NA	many	CASSVRGGPLRAGNTIYF	TGTGCCAGCAGTGTCCGGGGGGGGCCTCTAAGAGCTGGAAACACCATATATTTT
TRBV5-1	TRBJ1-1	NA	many	CASSPTRVNTEAFF	TGCGCCAGCAGCCCAACCCGAGTGAACACTGAAGCTTTCTTT
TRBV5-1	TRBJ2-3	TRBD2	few	CASLALAGYTDTQYF	TGCGCCAGCTTGGCACTAGCGGGGTACACAGATACGCAGTATTTT
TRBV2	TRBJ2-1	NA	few	CASSESGQKQFF	TGTGCCAGCAGTGAGAGTGGTCAGAAGCAGTTCTTC
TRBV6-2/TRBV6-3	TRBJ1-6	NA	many	CASSPGRARTLHF	TGTGCCAGCAGCCCCGGTAGGGCAAGAACCCTCCACTTT
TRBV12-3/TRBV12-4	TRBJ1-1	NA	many	CASSLGWNTEAFF	TGTGCCAGCAGTTTGGGGTGGAACACTGAAGCTTTCTTT
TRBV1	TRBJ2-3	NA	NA	CTVWLADHINTDTQYF	TGCACCGTCTGGCTAGCGGATCACATAAACACAGATACGCAGTATTTT
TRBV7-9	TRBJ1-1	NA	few	CASSPNTLNTEAFF	TGTGCCAGCAGCCCGAACACACTGAACACTGAAGCTTTCTTT
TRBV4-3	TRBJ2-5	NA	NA	CASSQEGSAAGQETQYF	TGCGCCAGCAGCCAAGAAGGGTCAGCAGCCGGTCAAGAGACCCAGTACTTC
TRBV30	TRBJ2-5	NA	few	CAWSVGTQETQYF	TGTGCCTGGAGTGTGGGCACCCAAGAGACCCAGTACTTC
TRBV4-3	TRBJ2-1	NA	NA	CASSPLPGPNLGNEQFF	TGCGCCAGCAGCCCGCTCCCGGGTCCCAACCTCGGCAATGAGCAGTTCTTC
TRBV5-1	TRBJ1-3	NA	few	CASSLEGVNHRLSGNTIYF	TGCGCCAGCAGCTTGGAGGGTGTGAACCACCGGTTGTCTGGAAACACCATATATTTT
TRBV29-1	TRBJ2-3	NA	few	CSVQPGSTDTQYF	TGCAGCGTTCAGCCAGGGAGCACAGATACGCAGTATTTT
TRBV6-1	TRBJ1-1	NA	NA	CASLNSLNSEAFF	TGTGCCAGCCTAAACAGCCTGAACTCTGAAGCTTTCTTT
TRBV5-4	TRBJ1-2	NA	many	CASSFQTGKVYTF	TGTGCCAGCAGCTTTCAGACAGGCAAGGTCTACACCTTC
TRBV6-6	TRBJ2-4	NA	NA	CASSYSVGNIQYF	TGTGCCAGCAGTTACTCCGTGGGAAACATTCAGTACTTC
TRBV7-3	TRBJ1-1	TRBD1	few	CASSFTGGRTEAFF	TGTGCCAGCAGCTTCACAGGGGGCCGTACTGAAGCTTTCTTT
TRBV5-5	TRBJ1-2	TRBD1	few	CASSMRLPGQGGYTF	TGTGCCAGCAGCATGAGGCTTCCGGGACAGGGTGGCTACACCTTC
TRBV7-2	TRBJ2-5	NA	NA	CASSLGAPETQYF	TGTGCCAGCAGCTTAGGGGCTCCAGAGACCCAGTACTTC
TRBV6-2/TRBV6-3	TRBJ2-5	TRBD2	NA	CASSRPSGGASETQYF	TGTGCCAGCAGTAGACCAAGCGGGGGGGCGAGCGAGACCCAGTACTTC
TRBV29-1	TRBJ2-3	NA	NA	CSVSQSTTDTQYF	TGCAGCGTCTCACAGAGCACAACAGATACGCAGTATTTT
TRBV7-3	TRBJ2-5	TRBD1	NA	CASSTGQGTETQYF	TGTGCCAGCAGCACCGGACAGGGTACCGAGACCCAGTACTTC
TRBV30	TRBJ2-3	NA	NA	CAWSGGGDTQYF	TGTGCCTGGAGTGGGGGTGGAGATACGCAGTATTTT
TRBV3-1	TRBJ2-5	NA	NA	CASSQPGGPGPETQYF	TGTGCCAGCAGCCAGCCGGGTGGGCCCGGACCGGAGACCCAGTACTTC
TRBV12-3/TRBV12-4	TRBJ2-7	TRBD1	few	CASSSGTGGREQYF	TGTGCCAGCAGTTCCGGGACAGGGGGCCGCGAGCAGTACTTC
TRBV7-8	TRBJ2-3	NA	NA	CASSFDYLGRTQYF	TGTGCCAGCTCCTTTGACTATCTTGGGCGTACGCAGTATTTT
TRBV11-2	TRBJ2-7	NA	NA	CASSLDGTEQYF	TGTGCCAGCAGCTTAGACGGCACCGAGCAGTACTTC
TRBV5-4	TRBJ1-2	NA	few	CASSAGPGSYGYTF	TGTGCCAGCAGCGCCGGCCCAGGGAGCTATGGCTACACCTTC
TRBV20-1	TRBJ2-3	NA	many	CSARDGPRGADTQYF	TGCAGTGCTAGAGATGGGCCCAGGGGGGCAGATACGCAGTATTTT
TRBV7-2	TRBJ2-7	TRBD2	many	CASSFGSGESFYEQYF	TGTGCCAGCAGCTTTGGTAGCGGGGAATCGTTTTACGAGCAGTACTTC
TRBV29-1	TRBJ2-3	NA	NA	CSAPIPGSDTQYF	TGCAGCGCTCCTATTCCAGGGTCAGATACGCAGTATTTT
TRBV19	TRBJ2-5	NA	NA	CASSFQTYQETQYF	TGTGCCAGTAGTTTTCAAACGTACCAAGAGACCCAGTACTTC
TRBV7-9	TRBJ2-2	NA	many	CASSPAGELFF	TGTGCCAGCAGCCCAGCCGGGGAGCTGTTTTTT
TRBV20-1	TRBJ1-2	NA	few	CSASGRGAYGYTF	TGCAGTGCTAGTGGCAGGGGAGCCTATGGCTACACCTTC
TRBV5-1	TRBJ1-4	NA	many	CASSLRQPKNEKLFF	TGCGCCAGCAGCTTGAGACAGCCGAAGAATGAAAAACTGTTTTTT
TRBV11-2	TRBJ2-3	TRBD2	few	CASSLVAGALTDTQYF	TGTGCCAGCAGCTTAGTAGCGGGGGCCCTCACAGATACGCAGTATTTT
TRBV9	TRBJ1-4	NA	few	CASSGMGSGNEKLFF	TGTGCCAGCAGCGGGATGGGGTCCGGTAATGAAAAACTGTTTTTT